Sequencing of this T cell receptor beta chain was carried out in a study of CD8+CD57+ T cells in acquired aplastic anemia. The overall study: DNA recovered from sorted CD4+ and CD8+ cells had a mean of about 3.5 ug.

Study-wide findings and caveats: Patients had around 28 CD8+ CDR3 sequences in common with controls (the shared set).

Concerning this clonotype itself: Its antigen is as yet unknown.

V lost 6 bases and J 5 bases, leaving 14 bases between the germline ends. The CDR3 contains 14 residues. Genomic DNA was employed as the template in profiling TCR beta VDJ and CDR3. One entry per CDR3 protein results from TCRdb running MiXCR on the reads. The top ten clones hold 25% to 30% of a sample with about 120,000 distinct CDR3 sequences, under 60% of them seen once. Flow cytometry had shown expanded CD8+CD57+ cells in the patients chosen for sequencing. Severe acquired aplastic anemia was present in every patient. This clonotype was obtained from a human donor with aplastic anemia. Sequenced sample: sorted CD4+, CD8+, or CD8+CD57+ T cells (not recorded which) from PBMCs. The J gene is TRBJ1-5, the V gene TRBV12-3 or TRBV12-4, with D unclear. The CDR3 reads CASSLGEVDQPQHF. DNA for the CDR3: TGTGCCAGCAGCCTTGGTGAAGTGGATCAGCCCCAGCATTTT.